The source of this TCR beta chain is a study of cytomegalovirus exposure and HLA in healthy donors. Study conclusions and caveats: Association of a missense DCLRE1C variant with TCR beta V- and J-gene trimming was reported in a later analysis. Later analysis placed DRB1 highest and HLA-C lowest in TCR association rates, which differed by HLA locus. Rare sequences made up most TCRs, while some public TCRs were found in many donors.

Primers for the PCR totalled 60 Vbeta and 13 Jbeta. The protocol was immunoSEQ multiplex PCR, while the TCRdb copy is restricted to in-frame clones and leaves out a portion. The sample records about 150,000 clones, 82% being singletons. This clone was seen once. Its specificity is unknown. In germline, CDR1 is SGHKS, CDR2 YYEKEE (reference sequence). The CDR3 has 15 amino acids. V was clipped by 2 bases and J by 3 bases, with 14 bases between them. The sequence was collected from a woman aged 50 to 60 in good health and CMV-seropositive. The genes are TRBV5-5 and TRBJ2-5; a possible D gene is TRBD1 (5 bases). Sequences were obtained from PBMCs. The CDR3 is CASSFQKSGKETQYF. The CDR3 bases are TGTGCCAGCAGCTTTCAGAAATCAGGGAAAGAGACCCAGTACTTC.